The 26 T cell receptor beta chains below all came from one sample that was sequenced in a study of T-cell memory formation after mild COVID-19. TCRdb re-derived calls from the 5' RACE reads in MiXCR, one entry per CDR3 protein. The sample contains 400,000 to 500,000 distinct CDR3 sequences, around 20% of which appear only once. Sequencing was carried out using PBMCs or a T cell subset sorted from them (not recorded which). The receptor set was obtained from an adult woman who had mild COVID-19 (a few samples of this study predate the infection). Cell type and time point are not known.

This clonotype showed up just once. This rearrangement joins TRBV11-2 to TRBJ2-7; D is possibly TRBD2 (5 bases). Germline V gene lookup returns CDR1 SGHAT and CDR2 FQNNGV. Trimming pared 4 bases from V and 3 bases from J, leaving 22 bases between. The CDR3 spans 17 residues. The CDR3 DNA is TGTGCCAGCAGCTCCCGTTCAACCGCGGGCTTCTTCTACGAGCAGTACTTC. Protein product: CASSSRSTAGFFYEQYF.

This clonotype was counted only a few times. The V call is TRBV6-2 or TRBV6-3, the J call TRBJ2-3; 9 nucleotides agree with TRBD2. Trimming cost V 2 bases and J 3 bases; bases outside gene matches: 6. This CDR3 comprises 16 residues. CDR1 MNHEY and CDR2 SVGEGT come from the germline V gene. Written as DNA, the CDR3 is TGTGCCAGCAGTTACGAGGCGGGAGGGCCGACAGATACGCAGTATTTT. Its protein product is CASSYEAGGPTDTQYF.

The CDR3 sequence is CAISYSGLAGITDTQYF. Here the CDR3 DNA reads TGTGCCATCAGCTATTCAGGACTAGCGGGGATCACAGATACGCAGTATTTT. This chain uses TRBV10-3 with TRBJ2-3; TRBD2 matches 12 bases. The trim removed 6 bases at V and 2 bases at J, leaving 9 bases unmatched. The CDR3 spans 17 residues. Per the germline V gene, CDR1 is ENHRY and CDR2 is SYGVKD.

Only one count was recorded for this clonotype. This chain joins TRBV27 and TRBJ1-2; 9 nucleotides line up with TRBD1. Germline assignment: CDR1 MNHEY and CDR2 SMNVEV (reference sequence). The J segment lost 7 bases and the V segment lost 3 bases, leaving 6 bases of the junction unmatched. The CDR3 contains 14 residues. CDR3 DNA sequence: TGTGCCAGCAGTTTTTCACAGGGGGCAAGTGGCTACACCTTC. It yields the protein CASSFSQGASGYTF.

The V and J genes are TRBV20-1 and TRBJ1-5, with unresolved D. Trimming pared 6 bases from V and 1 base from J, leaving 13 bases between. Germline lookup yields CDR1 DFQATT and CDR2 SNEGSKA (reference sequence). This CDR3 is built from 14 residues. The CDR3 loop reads CSAYPRGSNQPQHF. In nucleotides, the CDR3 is TGCAGTGCCTACCCCCGCGGGAGCAATCAGCCCCAGCATTTT.

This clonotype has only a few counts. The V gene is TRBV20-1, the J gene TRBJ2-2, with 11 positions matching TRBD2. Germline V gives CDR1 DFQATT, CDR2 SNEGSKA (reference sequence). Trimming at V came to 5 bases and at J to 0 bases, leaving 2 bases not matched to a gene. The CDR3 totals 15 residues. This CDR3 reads CSAELAGANTGELFF. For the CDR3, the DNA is TGCAGTGCTGAACTAGCGGGAGCGAACACCGGGGAGCTGTTTTTT.

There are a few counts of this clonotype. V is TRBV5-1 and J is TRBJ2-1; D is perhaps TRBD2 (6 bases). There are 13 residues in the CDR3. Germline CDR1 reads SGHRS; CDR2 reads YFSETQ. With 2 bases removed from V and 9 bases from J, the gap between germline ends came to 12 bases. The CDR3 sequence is CASSFTGEGEQFF. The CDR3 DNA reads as TGCGCCAGCAGCTTTACGGGAGAGGGTGAGCAGTTCTTC.

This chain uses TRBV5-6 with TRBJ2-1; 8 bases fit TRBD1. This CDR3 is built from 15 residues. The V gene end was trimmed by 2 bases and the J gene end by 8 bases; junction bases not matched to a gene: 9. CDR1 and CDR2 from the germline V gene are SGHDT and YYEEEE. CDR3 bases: TGTGCCAGCAGCTTTCTTAGTCAGGGGGCTTATGAGCAGTTCTTC. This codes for CASSFLSQGAYEQFF.

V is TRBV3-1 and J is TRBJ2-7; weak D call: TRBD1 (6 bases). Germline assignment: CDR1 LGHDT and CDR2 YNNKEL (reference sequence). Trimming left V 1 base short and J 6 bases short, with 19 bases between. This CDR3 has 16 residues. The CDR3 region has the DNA TGTGCCAGCAGCCAAGGAGGAACAGGGATAGGGGGCGAGCAGTACTTC. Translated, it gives CASSQGGTGIGGEQYF.

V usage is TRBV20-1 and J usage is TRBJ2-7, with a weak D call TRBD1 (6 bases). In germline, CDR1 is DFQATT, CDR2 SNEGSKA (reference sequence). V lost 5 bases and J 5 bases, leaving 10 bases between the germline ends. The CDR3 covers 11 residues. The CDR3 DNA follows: TGCAGTGCTGCTCAGGGGAACGAGCAGTACTTC. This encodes CSAAQGNEQYF.

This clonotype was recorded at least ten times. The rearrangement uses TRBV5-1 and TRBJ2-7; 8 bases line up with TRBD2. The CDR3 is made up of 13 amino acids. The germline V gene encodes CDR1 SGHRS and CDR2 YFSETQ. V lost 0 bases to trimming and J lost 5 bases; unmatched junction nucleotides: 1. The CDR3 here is CASSLVGLDEQYF. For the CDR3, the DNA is TGCGCCAGCAGCTTGGTGGGACTAGACGAGCAGTACTTC.

CDR3 residues: CASSLRVAGADTQYF. CDR3 nucleotide sequence: TGCGCCAGCAGCTTGCGGGTAGCGGGAGCTGATACGCAGTATTTT. This chain links TRBV5-1 with TRBJ2-3, with TRBD2 matching 9 bases. Per germline, CDR1 SGHRS and CDR2 YFSETQ. V lost 1 base and J lost 6; bases outside the gene matches: 6. This CDR3 comprises 15 residues.

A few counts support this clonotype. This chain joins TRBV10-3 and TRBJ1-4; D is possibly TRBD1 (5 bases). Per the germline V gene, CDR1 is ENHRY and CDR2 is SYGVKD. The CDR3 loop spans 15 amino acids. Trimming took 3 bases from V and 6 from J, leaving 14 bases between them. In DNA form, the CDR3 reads TGTGCCATCAGTGACCCGGGGGAGGTATATGAAAAACTGTTTTTT. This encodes CAISDPGEVYEKLFF.

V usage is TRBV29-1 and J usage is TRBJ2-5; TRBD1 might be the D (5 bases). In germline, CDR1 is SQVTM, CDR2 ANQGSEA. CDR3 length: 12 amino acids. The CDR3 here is CSEYGQSETQYF. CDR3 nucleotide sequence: TGCAGTGAATACGGACAATCGGAGACCCAGTACTTC.

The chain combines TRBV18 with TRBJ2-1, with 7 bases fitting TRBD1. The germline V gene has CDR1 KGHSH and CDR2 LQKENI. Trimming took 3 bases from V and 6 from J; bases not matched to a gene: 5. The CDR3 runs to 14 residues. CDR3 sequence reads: CASSPPNRGNEQFF. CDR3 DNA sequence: TGTGCCAGCTCACCTCCCAACAGGGGCAATGAGCAGTTCTTC.

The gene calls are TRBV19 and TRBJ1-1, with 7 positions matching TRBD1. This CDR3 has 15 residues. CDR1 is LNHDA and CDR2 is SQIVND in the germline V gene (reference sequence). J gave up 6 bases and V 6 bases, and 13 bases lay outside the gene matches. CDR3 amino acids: CASRSNRGARAEAFF. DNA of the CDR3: TGTGCCAGTAGATCAAACAGGGGAGCGAGAGCTGAAGCTTTCTTT.

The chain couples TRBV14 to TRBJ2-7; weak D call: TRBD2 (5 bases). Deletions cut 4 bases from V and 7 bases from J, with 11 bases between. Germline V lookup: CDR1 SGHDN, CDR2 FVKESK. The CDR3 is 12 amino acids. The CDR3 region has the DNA TGTGCCAGCAGCCCCCATCCGGGGGAGCAGTACTTC. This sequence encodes CASSPHPGEQYF. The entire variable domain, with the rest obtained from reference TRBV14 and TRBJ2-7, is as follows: EAGVTQFPSHSVIEKGQTVTLRCDPISGHDNLYWYRRVMGKEIKFLLHFVKESKQDESGMPNNRFLAERTGGTYSTLKVQPAELEDSGVYFCASSPHPGEQYFGPGTRLTVT.

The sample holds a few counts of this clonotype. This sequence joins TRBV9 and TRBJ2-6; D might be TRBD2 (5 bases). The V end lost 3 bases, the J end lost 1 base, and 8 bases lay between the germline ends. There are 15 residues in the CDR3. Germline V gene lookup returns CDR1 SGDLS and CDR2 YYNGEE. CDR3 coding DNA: TGTGCCAGCAGCGGCGGGCTGTCTGGGGCCAACGTCCTGACTTTC. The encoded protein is CASSGGLSGANVLTF.

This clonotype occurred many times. CDR3 residues: CASSTRQGSNEQFF. The DNA for the CDR3 is TGTGCCAGCAGCACCAGACAGGGTAGTAATGAGCAGTTCTTC. The chain links TRBV7-8 to TRBJ2-1; TRBD1 agrees at 7 bases. Germline CDR1 reads SGHVS; CDR2 reads FQNEAQ. The CDR3 spans 14 residues. V trimming: 5 bases; J trimming: 7 bases; junction bases outside the gene matches: 8. The full variable domain, its missing parts supplied by reference TRBV7-8 and TRBJ2-1, is GAGVSQSPRYKVAKRGQDVALRCDPISGHVSLFWYQQALGQGPEFLTYFQNEAQLDKSGLPSDRFFAERPEGSVSTLKIQRTQQEDSAVYLCASSTRQGSNEQFFGPGTRLTVL.

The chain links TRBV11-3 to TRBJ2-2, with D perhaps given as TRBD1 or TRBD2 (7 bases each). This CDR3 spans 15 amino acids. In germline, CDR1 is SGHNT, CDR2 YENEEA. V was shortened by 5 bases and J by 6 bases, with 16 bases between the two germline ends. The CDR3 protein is CASSRQGGIPGELFF. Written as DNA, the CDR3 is TGTGCCAGCAGCCGACAGGGAGGGATCCCCGGGGAGCTGTTTTTT.

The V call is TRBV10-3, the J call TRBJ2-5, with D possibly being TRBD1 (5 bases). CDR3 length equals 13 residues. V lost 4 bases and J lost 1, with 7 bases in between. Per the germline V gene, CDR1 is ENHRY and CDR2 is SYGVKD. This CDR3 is CAISGGIQETQYF. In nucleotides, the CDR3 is TGTGCCATCAGTGGGGGCATCCAAGAGACCCAGTACTTC.

The chain's CDR3 is CAAGTDSYNEQFF. Here the CDR3 DNA reads TGTGCCGCCGGGACAGACAGCTACAATGAGCAGTTCTTC. The chain links TRBV6-5 to TRBJ2-1; 7 bases map to TRBD1. CDR3 length equals 13 residues. The trim removed 11 bases at V and 3 bases at J, leaving 7 bases unmatched. Germline V gives CDR1 MNHEY, CDR2 SVGAGI.

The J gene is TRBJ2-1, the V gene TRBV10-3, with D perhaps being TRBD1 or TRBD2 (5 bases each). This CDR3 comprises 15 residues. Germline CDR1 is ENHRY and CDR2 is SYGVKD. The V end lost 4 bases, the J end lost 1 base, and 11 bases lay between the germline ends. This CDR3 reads CAISGPGTSYNEQFF. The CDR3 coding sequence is TGTGCCATCAGTGGGCCAGGGACGTCCTACAATGAGCAGTTCTTC.

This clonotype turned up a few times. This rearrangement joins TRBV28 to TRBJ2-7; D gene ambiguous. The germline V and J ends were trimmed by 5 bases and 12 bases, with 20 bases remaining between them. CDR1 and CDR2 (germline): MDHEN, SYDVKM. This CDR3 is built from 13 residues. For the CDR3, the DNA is TGTGCCAGCAGTCCTCCCGCAGCTCAAGCTCCGTACTTC. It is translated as CASSPPAAQAPYF.

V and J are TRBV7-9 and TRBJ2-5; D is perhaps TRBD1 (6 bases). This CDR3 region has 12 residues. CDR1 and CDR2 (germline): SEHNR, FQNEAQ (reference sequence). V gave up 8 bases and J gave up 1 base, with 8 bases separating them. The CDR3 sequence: CASARGQETQYF. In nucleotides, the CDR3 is TGTGCCAGCGCCAGGGGCCAAGAGACCCAGTACTTC.

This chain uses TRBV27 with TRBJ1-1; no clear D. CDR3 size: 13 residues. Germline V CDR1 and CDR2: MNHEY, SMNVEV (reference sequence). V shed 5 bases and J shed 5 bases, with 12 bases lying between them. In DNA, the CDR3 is TGTGCCAGCAGTACTACAGTGGGAACTGAAGCTTTCTTT. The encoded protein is CASSTTVGTEAFF.